The present T cell receptor beta chain was sequenced within a study of T-cell reconstitution after alpha-beta-depleted transplantation in children. Using unique molecular identifiers, the investigators prepared the TCRbeta library. TCRdb itself ran the PCR reads through MiXCR, one entry per CDR3 protein. The table includes some 240,000 distinct CDR3 sequences, 9.7% detected once. This clonotype was picked up many times. This sample comprised PBMCs from the stem cell graft donor, obtained from the stem cell graft. The receptor was isolated from a human donor who donated a stem cell graft to a child with SCID.

CDR3 in amino acids: CASSEYRGSMNTEAFF. The CDR3 bases are TGTGCCAGCAGTGAGTACAGGGGGAGTATGAACACTGAAGCTTTCTTT. The V gene is TRBV25-1, the J gene TRBJ1-1, with 8 bases aligning to TRBD1. The germline gives CDR1 MGHDK, CDR2 SYGVNS. The CDR3 is 16 amino acids. J was trimmed by 0 bases and V by 3 bases; bases with no gene match: 6.